This T cell receptor beta chain was observed in a study of cytomegalovirus exposure and HLA in healthy donors. Study findings and constraints: Some segments of the V type, notably TRBV6-2 and TRBV6-3, were excluded as indistinguishable. Later on, an analysis found that several of the most significant clusters appeared to be linked to common viral pathogens, which included parvovirus B19.

This clone was counted once. As yet, its antigen is unknown. The primer mix had 60 Vbeta and 13 Jbeta primers. Profiled with immunoSEQ multiplex PCR; TCRdb holds only in-frame clones, not every one. The sample yields under 200,000 clones, 70% to 80% seen once. Germline V lookup: CDR1 SGHTA, CDR2 FQGNSA. This CDR3 is built from 17 residues. V shed 3 bases and J shed 3 bases, with 19 bases lying between them. The chain employs TRBV7-2 and TRBJ2-3; TRBD1 is a possible D gene (7 bases). Sequenced sample: PBMCs. The TCR was taken from a woman aged 25 to 39 in good health and CMV-seropositive. The CDR3 DNA reads as TGTGCCAGCAGCTTTCCCTACCCAGGGGGGAGGACAGATACGCAGTATTTT. The encoded protein is CASSFPYPGGRTDTQYF.